Listed below are T cell receptor beta chains from one sample, sequenced in a study of cytomegalovirus exposure and HLA in healthy donors. Assay used: immunoSEQ multiplex PCR; TCRdb lists only in-frame clones, some missing. The sample includes about 170,000 clones, roughly 83% of them seen just once. What was sequenced was PBMCs. These receptors were obtained from a boy under 10 years old in good health and CMV-seronegative. Both conserved end residues are part of each CDR3. Fields, in order: V gene, J gene, D gene, clone size, CDR3 protein, CDR3 DNA. A D gene is named only where the DNA matches it firmly. Some rows mark clone size as missing; the rest say once, few, many or name a class of expanded clone.

v_call: TRBV5-6
j_call: TRBJ2-7
d_call: TRBD2
clone_size: few
cdr3_aa: CASSLAPGLAGGHEQYF
cdr3_nt: TGTGCCAGCAGCTTGGCCCCGGGACTAGCGGGGGGCCACGAGCAGTACTTC

v_call: TRBV6-6
j_call: TRBJ2-7
d_call: TRBD1
clone_size: -
cdr3_aa: CASKSGTGGLYEQYF
cdr3_nt: TGTGCCAGCAAATCCGGGACAGGGGGCCTCTACGAGCAGTACTTC

v_call: TRBV7-9
j_call: TRBJ2-5
d_call: -
clone_size: -
cdr3_aa: CASSLGTQETQYF
cdr3_nt: TGTGCCAGCAGCTTAGGGACACAAGAGACCCAGTACTTC

v_call: TRBV7-9
j_call: TRBJ2-1
d_call: TRBD2
clone_size: -
cdr3_aa: CASSPWTSYNEQFF
cdr3_nt: TGTGCCAGCAGCCCCTGGACTAGCTACAATGAGCAGTTCTTC

v_call: TRBV5-1
j_call: TRBJ2-7
d_call: -
clone_size: -
cdr3_aa: CASSLVRTGGPLKQYF
cdr3_nt: TGCGCCAGCAGCTTGGTAAGGACCGGCGGGCCGCTTAAGCAGTACTTC

v_call: TRBV6-4
j_call: TRBJ2-2
d_call: TRBD2
clone_size: -
cdr3_aa: CASSDSLARGSGELFF
cdr3_nt: TGTGCCAGCAGTGACTCACTAGCGAGAGGTTCCGGGGAGCTGTTTTTT

v_call: TRBV30
j_call: TRBJ2-7
d_call: TRBD1
clone_size: -
cdr3_aa: CAWTGSGTGVGFYEQYF
cdr3_nt: TGTGCCTGGACCGGGTCCGGGACAGGGGTAGGTTTCTACGAGCAGTACTTC

v_call: TRBV6-1
j_call: TRBJ1-1
d_call: -
clone_size: -
cdr3_aa: CASRVGQRVYTEAFF
cdr3_nt: TGTGCCAGCAGGGTCGGACAGCGAGTGTACACTGAAGCTTTCTTT

v_call: TRBV5-1
j_call: TRBJ2-5
d_call: TRBD2
clone_size: -
cdr3_aa: CASSPKVVAGGAETQYF
cdr3_nt: TGCGCCAGCAGCCCTAAAGTAGTAGCGGGTGGAGCGGAGACCCAGTACTTC

v_call: TRBV6-1
j_call: TRBJ2-7
d_call: -
clone_size: -
cdr3_aa: CASSKLSALQYF
cdr3_nt: TGTGCCAGCAGTAAACTGAGCGCCCTCCAGTACTTC

v_call: TRBV5-1
j_call: TRBJ1-2
d_call: -
clone_size: few
cdr3_aa: CASSLEGLAYGYTF
cdr3_nt: TGCGCCAGCAGCTTGGAGGGGCTCGCCTATGGCTACACCTTC

v_call: TRBV7-9
j_call: TRBJ1-5
d_call: -
clone_size: -
cdr3_aa: CASSLVEGRVGDSNQPQHF
cdr3_nt: TGTGCCAGCAGCTTAGTAGAGGGGAGGGTAGGGGATAGCAATCAGCCCCAGCATTTT

v_call: TRBV4-2
j_call: TRBJ2-7
d_call: -
clone_size: once
cdr3_aa: CASSPGMSYEQYF
cdr3_nt: TGTGCCAGCAGCCCCGGGATGTCCTACGAGCAGTACTTC

v_call: TRBV11-2
j_call: TRBJ2-6
d_call: -
clone_size: few
cdr3_aa: CASSVSINSGANVLTF
cdr3_nt: TGTGCCAGCAGCGTGTCTATCAACTCTGGGGCCAACGTCCTGACTTTC

v_call: TRBV6-1
j_call: TRBJ2-1
d_call: -
clone_size: -
cdr3_aa: CASGGVPSYNEQFF
cdr3_nt: TGTGCCAGCGGAGGGGTCCCCTCCTACAATGAGCAGTTCTTC

v_call: TRBV5-4
j_call: TRBJ2-7
d_call: TRBD2
clone_size: -
cdr3_aa: CASSWETSGIYEQYF
cdr3_nt: TGTGCCAGCAGCTGGGAGACTAGCGGGATTTACGAGCAGTACTTC

v_call: TRBV28
j_call: TRBJ1-4
d_call: -
clone_size: -
cdr3_aa: CASSLDRAHSLFF
cdr3_nt: TGTGCCAGCAGTTTAGACAGAGCCCATAGTCTGTTTTTT

v_call: TRBV4-1
j_call: TRBJ1-4
d_call: TRBD1
clone_size: -
cdr3_aa: CASSQLRTGNNEKLFF
cdr3_nt: TGCGCCAGCAGCCAACTTCGGACAGGGAATAATGAAAAACTGTTTTTT

v_call: TRBV27
j_call: TRBJ2-6
d_call: TRBD1
clone_size: -
cdr3_aa: CASSSDRGGGANVLTF
cdr3_nt: TGTGCCAGCAGTTCGGACAGGGGAGGTGGGGCCAACGTCCTGACTTTC

v_call: TRBV6-5
j_call: TRBJ2-7
d_call: TRBD2
clone_size: -
cdr3_aa: CASSYRGGVYEQYF
cdr3_nt: TGTGCCAGCAGTTACAGGGGAGGGGTCTACGAGCAGTACTTC

v_call: TRBV5-5
j_call: TRBJ2-7
d_call: -
clone_size: -
cdr3_aa: CASSALTSQYEQYF
cdr3_nt: TGTGCCAGCAGCGCCCTGACTAGTCAGTACGAGCAGTACTTC

v_call: TRBV5-6
j_call: TRBJ2-3
d_call: TRBD2
clone_size: -
cdr3_aa: CASSPIAGGSNTQYF
cdr3_nt: TGTGCCAGCAGCCCCATAGCGGGAGGCTCTAATACGCAGTATTTT

v_call: TRBV9
j_call: TRBJ2-4
d_call: -
clone_size: -
cdr3_aa: CASSGTQGTPDIQYF
cdr3_nt: TGTGCCAGCAGCGGGACACAAGGCACTCCGGACATTCAGTACTTC

v_call: TRBV18
j_call: TRBJ2-5
d_call: -
clone_size: -
cdr3_aa: CASSLGTMMPETQYF
cdr3_nt: TGTGCCAGCTCACTAGGGACAATGATGCCAGAGACCCAGTACTTC

v_call: TRBV27
j_call: TRBJ2-2
d_call: -
clone_size: -
cdr3_aa: CASSPLQGRLFTGELFF
cdr3_nt: TGTGCCAGCAGTCCCCTCCAGGGGCGCTTATTCACCGGGGAGCTGTTTTTT

v_call: TRBV14
j_call: TRBJ1-2
d_call: -
clone_size: -
cdr3_aa: CASSQGTDYGYTF
cdr3_nt: TGTGCCAGCAGCCAAGGGACAGACTATGGCTACACCTTC

v_call: TRBV18
j_call: TRBJ2-7
d_call: -
clone_size: once
cdr3_aa: CASSPAGRSLAYEQYF
cdr3_nt: TGTGCCAGCTCACCCGCGGGGCGGAGCCTGGCCTACGAGCAGTACTTC

v_call: TRBV7-9
j_call: TRBJ1-1
d_call: -
clone_size: -
cdr3_aa: CASSYSGILNTEAFF
cdr3_nt: TGTGCCAGCAGCTATTCAGGGATCTTGAACACTGAAGCTTTCTTT

v_call: TRBV6-5
j_call: TRBJ1-2
d_call: -
clone_size: -
cdr3_aa: CASSRQVNYGYTF
cdr3_nt: TGTGCCAGCAGTCGACAGGTTAACTATGGCTACACCTTC